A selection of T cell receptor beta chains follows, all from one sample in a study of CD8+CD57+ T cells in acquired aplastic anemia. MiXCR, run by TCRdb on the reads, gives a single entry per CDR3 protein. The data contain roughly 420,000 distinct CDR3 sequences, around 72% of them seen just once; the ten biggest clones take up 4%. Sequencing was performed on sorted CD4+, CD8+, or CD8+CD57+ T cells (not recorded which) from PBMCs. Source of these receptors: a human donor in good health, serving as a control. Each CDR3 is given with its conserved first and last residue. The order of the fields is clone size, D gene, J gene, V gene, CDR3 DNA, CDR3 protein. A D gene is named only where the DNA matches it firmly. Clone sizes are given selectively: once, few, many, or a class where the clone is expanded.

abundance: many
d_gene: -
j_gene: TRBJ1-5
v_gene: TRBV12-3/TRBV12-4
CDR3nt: TGTGCCAGCAGCACGGGACGGCTTAGCAATCAGCCCCAGCATTTT
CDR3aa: CASSTGRLSNQPQHF

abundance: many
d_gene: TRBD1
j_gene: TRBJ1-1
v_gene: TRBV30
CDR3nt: TGTGCCTGGAGGGACAGGGCTGACACTGAAGCTTTCTTT
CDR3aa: CAWRDRADTEAFF

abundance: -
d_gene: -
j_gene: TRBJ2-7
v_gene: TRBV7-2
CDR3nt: TGTGCCAGCAGCGCCGGTTTTCGAGTCGGTCCGAGCTCTTACGAGCAGTACTTC
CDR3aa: CASSAGFRVGPSSYEQYF

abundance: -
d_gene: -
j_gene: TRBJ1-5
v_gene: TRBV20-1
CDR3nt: TGCAGTGCAACAGATACGACGCGGGGGCAGCATTTT
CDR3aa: CSATDTTRGQHF

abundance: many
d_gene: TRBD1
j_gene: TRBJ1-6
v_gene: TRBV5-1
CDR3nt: TGCGCCAGCAGCTTGGCCCTGGGACAGGTTAATTCACCCCTCCACTTT
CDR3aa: CASSLALGQVNSPLHF

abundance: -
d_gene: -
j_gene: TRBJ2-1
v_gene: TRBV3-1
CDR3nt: TGTGCCAGCAGCCACAAAATCCCCTCGTTAGTACAGGGAGAAATTAATGAGCAGTTCTTC
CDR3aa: CASSHKIPSLVQGEINEQFF

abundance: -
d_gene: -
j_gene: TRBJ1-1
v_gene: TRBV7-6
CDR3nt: TGTGCCAGCAGCCCCAGGTCAGGGGACACTGACGCTTTCGCTTTCTTT
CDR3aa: CASSPRSGDTDAFAFF

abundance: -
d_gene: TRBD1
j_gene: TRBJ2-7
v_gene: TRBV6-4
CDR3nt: TGTGCCAGCAGTGGACAGGGGTCCGGGGAGCTGTACTTC
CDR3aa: CASSGQGSGELYF

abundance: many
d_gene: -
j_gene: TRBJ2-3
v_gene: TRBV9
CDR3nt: TGTGCCAGCAGCGGGGGAGGCGTAACAGATACGCAGTATTTT
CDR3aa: CASSGGGVTDTQYF

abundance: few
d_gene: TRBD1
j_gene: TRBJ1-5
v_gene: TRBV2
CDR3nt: TGTGCCGCCCCCGGGACAGGAAATCAGCCCCAGCATTTT
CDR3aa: CAAPGTGNQPQHF

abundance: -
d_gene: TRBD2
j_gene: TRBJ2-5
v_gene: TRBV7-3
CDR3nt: TGTGCGCTCAGCTTCGCGGGGAGGGCAGAGACCCAGTACTTC
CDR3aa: CALSFAGRAETQYF

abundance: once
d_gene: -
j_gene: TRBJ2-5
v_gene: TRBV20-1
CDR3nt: TGCAGTGCTAAACAGGCTCAGAACACTGCCCAGTACTTC
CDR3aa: CSAKQAQNTAQYF

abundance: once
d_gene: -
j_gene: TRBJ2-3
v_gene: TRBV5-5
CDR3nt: TGTGCCAGCAGCCTCGTTGTCTGCGGCACAGATACGCAGTATTTT
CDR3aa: CASSLVVCGTDTQYF

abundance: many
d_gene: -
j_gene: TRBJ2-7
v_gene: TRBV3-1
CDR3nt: TGTGCCAGCAGCCCGAACACCATCTCCTACGAGCAGTACTTC
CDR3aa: CASSPNTISYEQYF

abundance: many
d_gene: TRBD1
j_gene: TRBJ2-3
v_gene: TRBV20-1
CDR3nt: TGCAGTGCTAGGTTTTACAGGGGGCAGGGGAGCACAGATACGCAGTATTTT
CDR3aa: CSARFYRGQGSTDTQYF

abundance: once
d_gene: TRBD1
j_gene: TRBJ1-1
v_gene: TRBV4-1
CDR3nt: TGCGCCAGCAGCCAAGCCCACCCGACAGGGGGGAACACTGAAGCTTTCTTT
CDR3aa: CASSQAHPTGGNTEAFF

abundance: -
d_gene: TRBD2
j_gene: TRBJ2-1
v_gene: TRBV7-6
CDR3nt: TGTGCCAGCAGCTTAAGCGGGAGGGAGCAGTTCTTC
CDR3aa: CASSLSGREQFF

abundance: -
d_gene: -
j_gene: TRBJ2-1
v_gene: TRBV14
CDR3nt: TGTGCCAGCAGCCACGATCGATGGGGCGATACGCAGTTCTTC
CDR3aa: CASSHDRWGDTQFF

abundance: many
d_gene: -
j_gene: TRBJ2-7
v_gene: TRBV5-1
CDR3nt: TGCGCCAGCAGCTTGGGGGTTAACTACGAGCAGTACTTC
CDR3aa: CASSLGVNYEQYF

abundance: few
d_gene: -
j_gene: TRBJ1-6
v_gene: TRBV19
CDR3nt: TGTGCCAGCAGCCCCGGGCTTTCACCCCTCCACTTT
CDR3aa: CASSPGLSPLHF

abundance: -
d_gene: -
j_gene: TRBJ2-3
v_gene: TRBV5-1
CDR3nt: TGCGCCAGCAGCGAAGCGAGGGCAAATAAGCAGTATTTT
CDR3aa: CASSEARANKQYF

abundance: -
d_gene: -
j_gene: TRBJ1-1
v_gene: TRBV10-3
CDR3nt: TGTGCCATCAGTGAGTCGAGTTTGGGTCAGCCGAACACTGAAGCTTTCTTT
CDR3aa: CAISESSLGQPNTEAFF

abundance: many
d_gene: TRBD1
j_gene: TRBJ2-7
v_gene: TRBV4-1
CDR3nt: TGCGCCAGCAGCCAAGCTGCGGGACAGGGGATCTACGAGCAGTACTTC
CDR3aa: CASSQAAGQGIYEQYF

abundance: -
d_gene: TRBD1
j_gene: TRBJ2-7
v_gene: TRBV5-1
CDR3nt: TGTGCCAGCAGCTTGACGACAGGGCGCTCCTACGAGCAGTACTTC
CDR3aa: CASSLTTGRSYEQYF

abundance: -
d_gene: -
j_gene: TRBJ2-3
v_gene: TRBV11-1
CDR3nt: TGTGCCAGCAGCTTGCTAGGCGTTAGCACAGATACGCAGTATTTT
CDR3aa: CASSLLGVSTDTQYF

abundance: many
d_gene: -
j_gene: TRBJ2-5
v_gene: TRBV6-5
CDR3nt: TGTGCCAGCAGTTTTTCCCAACAAGAGACCCAGTACTTC
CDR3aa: CASSFSQQETQYF

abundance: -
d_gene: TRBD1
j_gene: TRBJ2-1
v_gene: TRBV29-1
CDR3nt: TGCAGCGCCCTTCGGACAGGCAATGAGCAGTTCTTC
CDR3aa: CSALRTGNEQFF

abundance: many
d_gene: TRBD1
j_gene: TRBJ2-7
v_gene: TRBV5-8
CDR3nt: TGTGCCAGCAGCGGTCGACAGGGGGACTTCTACGAGCAGTACTTC
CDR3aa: CASSGRQGDFYEQYF

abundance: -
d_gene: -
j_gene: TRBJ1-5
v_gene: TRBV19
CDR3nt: TGTGCCAGTAGTATAGGGTTAGATCAGCCCCAGCATTTT
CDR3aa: CASSIGLDQPQHF

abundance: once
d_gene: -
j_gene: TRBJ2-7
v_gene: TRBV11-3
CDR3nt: TGTGCCAGCAGCCGAACGGGGGGCGCCTACGAGCAGTACTTC
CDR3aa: CASSRTGGAYEQYF

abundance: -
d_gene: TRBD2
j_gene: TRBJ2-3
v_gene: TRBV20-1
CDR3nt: TGCAGTGGGACCGGATTAGCGGGGGGGCCAACAGATACGCAGTATTTT
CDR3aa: CSGTGLAGGPTDTQYF

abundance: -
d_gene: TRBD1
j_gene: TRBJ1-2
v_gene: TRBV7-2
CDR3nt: TGTGCCAGCAGCTTACGAGGGACAGATTTCGGCTACACCTTC
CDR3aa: CASSLRGTDFGYTF

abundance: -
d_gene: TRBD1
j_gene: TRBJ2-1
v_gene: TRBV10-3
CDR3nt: TGTGCCATCAGCCCCGGGACAGGGGGCCTGAATGAGCAGTTCTTC
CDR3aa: CAISPGTGGLNEQFF

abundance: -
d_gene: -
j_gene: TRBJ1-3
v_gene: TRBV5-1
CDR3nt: TGCGCCAGCAGCCCGAGGGCAGACAGTGGCATATATTTT
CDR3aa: CASSPRADSGIYF

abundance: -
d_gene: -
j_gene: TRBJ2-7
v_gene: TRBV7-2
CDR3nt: TGTGCCAGCAGCTTAGGACAGGCTAAGGGCACTGAAGCCTTC
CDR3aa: CASSLGQAKGTEAF

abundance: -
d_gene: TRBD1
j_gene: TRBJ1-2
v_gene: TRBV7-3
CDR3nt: TGTGCCAGCAGCCTGGACAGGGGGCGCGGGCTCTTCTATACCTTC
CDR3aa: CASSLDRGRGLFYTF

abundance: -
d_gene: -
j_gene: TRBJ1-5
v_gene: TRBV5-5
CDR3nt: TGTGCCAGCAGCAGGGGGGGTGTGTCTAGCAATCAGCCCCAGCATTTT
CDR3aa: CASSRGGVSSNQPQHF

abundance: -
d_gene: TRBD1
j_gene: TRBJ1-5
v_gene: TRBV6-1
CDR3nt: TGTGCCAGCAGTAGGGACAGGGACGACAATCAGCCCCAGCATTTT
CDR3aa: CASSRDRDDNQPQHF

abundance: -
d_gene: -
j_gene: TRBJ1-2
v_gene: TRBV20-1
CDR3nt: TGCAGTGCTAACGGGGGGTTCACAGATAATGGCTACACCTTC
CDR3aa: CSANGGFTDNGYTF

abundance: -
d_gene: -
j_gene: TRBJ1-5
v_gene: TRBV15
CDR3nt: TGTGCCACCAGCAGAGATCCATCAGGGAATCAGCCCCAGCATTTT
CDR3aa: CATSRDPSGNQPQHF

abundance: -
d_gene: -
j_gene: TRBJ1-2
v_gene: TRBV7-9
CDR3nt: TGTGCCAGCAGAATCTCGATCAATACGAGTGGCTACACTTTC
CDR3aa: CASRISINTSGYTF

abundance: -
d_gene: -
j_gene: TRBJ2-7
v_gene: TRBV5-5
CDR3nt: TGCGCCAGCAGCTACGGGCTAGCAGGGGCCTACGAGCAGTACTTC
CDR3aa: CASSYGLAGAYEQYF

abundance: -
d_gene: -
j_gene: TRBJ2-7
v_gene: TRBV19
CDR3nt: TGTGCCAGCAGCCAGAGAGGGACCGGAGAGTACGAGCAGTACTTC
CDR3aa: CASSQRGTGEYEQYF

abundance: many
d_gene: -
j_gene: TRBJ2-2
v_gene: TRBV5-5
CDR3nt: TGTGCCAGCAGCTTCACCGGGACGGCGACCGGGGAGCTGTTTTTT
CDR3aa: CASSFTGTATGELFF

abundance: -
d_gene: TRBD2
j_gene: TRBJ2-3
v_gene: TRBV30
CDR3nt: TGTGCCTCACGTGTGGGAACTAGCGGGGGGGCCCCAGATACGCAGTATTTT
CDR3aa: CASRVGTSGGAPDTQYF

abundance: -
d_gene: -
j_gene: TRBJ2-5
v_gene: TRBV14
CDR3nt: TGTGCCAGCAGCCGATCAGGAGAAGGAACCCAGTACTTC
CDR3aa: CASSRSGEGTQYF

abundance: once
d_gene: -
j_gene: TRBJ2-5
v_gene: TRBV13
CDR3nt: TGTGCCAGCAGCTTGCTGGGGACCCAGTACTTC
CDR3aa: CASSLLGTQYF

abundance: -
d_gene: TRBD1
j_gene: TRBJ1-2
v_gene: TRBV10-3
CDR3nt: TGTGCCATCAGTGTTCCCAGGGGGGGCTACACCTTC
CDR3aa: CAISVPRGGYTF